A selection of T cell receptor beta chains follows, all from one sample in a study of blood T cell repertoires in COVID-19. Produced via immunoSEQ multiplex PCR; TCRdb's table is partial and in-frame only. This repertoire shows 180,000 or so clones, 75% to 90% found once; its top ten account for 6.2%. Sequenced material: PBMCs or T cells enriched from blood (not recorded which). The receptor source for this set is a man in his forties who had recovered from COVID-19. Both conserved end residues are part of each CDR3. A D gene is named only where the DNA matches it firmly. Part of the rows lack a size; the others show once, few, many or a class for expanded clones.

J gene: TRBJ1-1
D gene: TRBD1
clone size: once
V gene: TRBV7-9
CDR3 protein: CASSLADRGPDTEAFF
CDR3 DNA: TGTGCCAGCAGCTTAGCGGACAGGGGGCCTGACACTGAAGCTTTCTTT

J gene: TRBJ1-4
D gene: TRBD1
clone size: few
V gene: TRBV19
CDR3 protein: CASSMSQGAREKLFF
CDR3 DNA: TGTGCCAGTAGTATGTCCCAGGGGGCGCGTGAAAAACTGTTTTTT

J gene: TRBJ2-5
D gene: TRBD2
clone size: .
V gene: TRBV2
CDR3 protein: CASGTSGGEETQYF
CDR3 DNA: TGTGCCAGCGGTACTAGCGGGGGGGAAGAGACCCAGTACTTC

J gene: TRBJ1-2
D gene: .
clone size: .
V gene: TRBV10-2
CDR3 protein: CASSEIPTGHYGYTF
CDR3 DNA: TGCGCCAGCAGTGAGATACCGACAGGCCACTATGGCTACACCTTC

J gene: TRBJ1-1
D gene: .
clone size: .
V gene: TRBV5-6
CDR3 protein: CASSFRNTEAFF
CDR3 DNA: TGTGCCAGCAGCTTTAGGAACACTGAAGCTTTCTTT

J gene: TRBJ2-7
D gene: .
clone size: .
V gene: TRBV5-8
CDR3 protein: CASSYIRLGVYEQYF
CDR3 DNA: TGTGCCAGCAGCTATATCAGATTAGGGGTTTACGAGCAGTACTTC

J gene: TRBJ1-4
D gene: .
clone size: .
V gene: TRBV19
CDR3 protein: CASSTSNTGSGNEKLFF
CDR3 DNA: TGTGCCAGTAGTACTTCTAACACAGGGTCGGGTAATGAAAAACTGTTTTTT

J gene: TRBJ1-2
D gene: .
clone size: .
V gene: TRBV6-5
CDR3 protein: CAIQGNGYGYTF
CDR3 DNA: TGTGCCATCCAGGGTAACGGCTATGGCTACACCTTC

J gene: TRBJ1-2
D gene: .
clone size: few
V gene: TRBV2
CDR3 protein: CASSSGQLVYGYTF
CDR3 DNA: TGTGCCAGCAGTTCTGGACAGCTAGTCTATGGCTACACCTTC

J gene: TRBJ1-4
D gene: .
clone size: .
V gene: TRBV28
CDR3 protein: CASSLGGGSTEKLFF
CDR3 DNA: TGTGCCAGCAGTTTGGGCGGGGGTTCGACTGAAAAACTGTTTTTT

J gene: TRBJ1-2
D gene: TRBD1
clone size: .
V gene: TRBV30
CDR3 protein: CAWSVDRAILMYGYTF
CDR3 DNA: TGTGCCTGGAGTGTTGACAGGGCCATCTTAATGTATGGCTACACCTTC

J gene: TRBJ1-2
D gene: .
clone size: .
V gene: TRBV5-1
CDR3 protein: CASSLVRGGYTF
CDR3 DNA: TGCGCCAGCAGCTTGGTACGGGGAGGCTACACCTTC

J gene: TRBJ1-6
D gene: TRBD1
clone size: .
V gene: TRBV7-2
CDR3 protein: CASSNRDRVYSPLHF
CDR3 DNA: TGTGCCAGCAGCAACCGGGACAGGGTTTATTCACCCCTCCACTTT

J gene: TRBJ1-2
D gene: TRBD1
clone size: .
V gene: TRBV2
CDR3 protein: CADLTGKDYGYTF
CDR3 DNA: TGTGCCGACCTGACAGGGAAGGACTATGGCTACACCTTC

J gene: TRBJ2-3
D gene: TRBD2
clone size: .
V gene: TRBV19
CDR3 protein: CASSKLAGVTDTQYF
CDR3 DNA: TGTGCCAGTAGTAAACTAGCGGGAGTCACAGATACGCAGTATTTT

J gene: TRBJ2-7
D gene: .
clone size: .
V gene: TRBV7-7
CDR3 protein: CASSLEQETEQYF
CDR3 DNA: TGTGCTAGCAGCTTAGAACAGGAAACGGAGCAGTACTTC

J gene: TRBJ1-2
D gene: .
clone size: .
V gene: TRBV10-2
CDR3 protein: CACSDRTNYGYTF
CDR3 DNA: TGCGCCTGTTCGGACAGAACTAACTATGGCTACACCTTC

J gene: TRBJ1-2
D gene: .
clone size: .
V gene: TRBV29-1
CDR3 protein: CSVESYYGYTF
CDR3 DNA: TGCAGCGTTGAGTCCTACTATGGCTACACCTTC

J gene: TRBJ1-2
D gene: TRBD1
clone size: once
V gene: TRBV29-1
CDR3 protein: CSVSPTGAYTF
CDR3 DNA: TGCAGCGTCAGCCCGACAGGGGCCTACACCTTC

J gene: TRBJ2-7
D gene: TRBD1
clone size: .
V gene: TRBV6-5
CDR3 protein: CASSYSKAGGTYEQYF
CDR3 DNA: TGTGCCAGCAGTTACTCGAAGGCAGGGGGCACCTACGAGCAGTACTTC

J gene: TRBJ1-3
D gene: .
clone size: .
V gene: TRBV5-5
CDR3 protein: CASSPLVSTGRNTIYF
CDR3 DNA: TGTGCCAGCAGCCCCCTGGTGTCGACGGGGAGAAACACCATATATTTT

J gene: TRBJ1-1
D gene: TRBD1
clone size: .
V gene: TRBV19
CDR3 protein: CATLQGKAFF
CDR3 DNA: TGTGCCACCCTACAGGGGAAAGCTTTCTTT

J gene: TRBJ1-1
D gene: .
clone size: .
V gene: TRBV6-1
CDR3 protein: CASSESGWNTEAFF
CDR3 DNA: TGTGCCAGCAGTGAATCGGGATGGAACACTGAAGCTTTCTTT

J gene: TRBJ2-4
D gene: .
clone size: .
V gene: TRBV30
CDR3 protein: CAWRAMGQGGSIQYF
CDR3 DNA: TGTGCCTGGAGGGCGATGGGGCAGGGGGGTAGCATTCAGTACTTC

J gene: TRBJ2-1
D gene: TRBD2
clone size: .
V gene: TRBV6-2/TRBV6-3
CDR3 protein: CASSSWTVKPGLVIRNEQFF
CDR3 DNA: TGTGCCAGCAGTTCATGGACAGTTAAACCGGGACTAGTAATCCGCAATGAGCAGTTCTTC

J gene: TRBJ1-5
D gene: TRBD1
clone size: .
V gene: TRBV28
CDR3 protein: CASSANRGQGPQHF
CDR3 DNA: TGTGCCAGCAGTGCCAACAGGGGGCAGGGGCCCCAGCATTTT

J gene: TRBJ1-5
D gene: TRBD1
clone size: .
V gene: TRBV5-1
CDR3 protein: CASSLTGVNQPQHF
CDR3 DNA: TGCGCCAGCAGCTTAACAGGGGTGAATCAGCCCCAGCATTTT

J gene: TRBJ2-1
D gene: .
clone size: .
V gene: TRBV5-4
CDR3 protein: CASTPAPGADNEQFF
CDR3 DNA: TGTGCCAGCACCCCAGCCCCAGGGGCCGACAATGAGCAGTTCTTC

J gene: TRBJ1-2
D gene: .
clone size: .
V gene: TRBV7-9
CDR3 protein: CASSLGSQGSGYTF
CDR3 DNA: TGTGCCAGCAGCTTAGGGTCCCAAGGGAGTGGCTACACCTTC

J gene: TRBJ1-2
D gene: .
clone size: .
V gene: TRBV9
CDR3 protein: CASSVGQVYGYTF
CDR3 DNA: TGTGCCAGCAGCGTAGGGCAGGTCTATGGCTACACCTTC

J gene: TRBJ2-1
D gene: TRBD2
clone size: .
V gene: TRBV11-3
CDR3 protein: CASSLELRGGNEQFF
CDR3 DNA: TGTGCCAGCAGCTTAGAGTTGCGGGGGGGAAATGAGCAGTTCTTC